The 2 T cell receptor beta chains in this list originate from one sample, sequenced in a study of identical twins. TCRdb used MiXCR to reprocess the 5' RACE reads, holding one entry per CDR3 protein. The profile shows a few hundred thousand distinct CDR3 sequences, 7.5% to 10% of them singletons. The data were also submitted as part of a second study, on yellow fever vaccine responses in identical twins.

What was sequenced was PBMCs. The source is a woman aged 18-35 years in good health.

There are many counts of this clonotype. V and J are TRBV7-9 and TRBJ2-4; 9 bases agree with TRBD1. Germline values: CDR1 SEHNR, CDR2 FQNEAQ (reference sequence). Unmatched junction bases numbered 6, after V lost 1 base and J lost 2 bases. The CDR3 length is 17 residues. CDR3 DNA: TGTGCCAGCAGCTTAGAACAGGGGGCGCAATCCAAAAACATTCAGTACTTC. It is translated as CASSLEQGAQSKNIQYF.

This clonotype has more than one count but fewer than ten. This chain uses TRBV5-1 with TRBJ1-4, with D unclear. Germline CDR1 SGHRS, CDR2 YFSETQ. The germline V and J ends were trimmed by 7 bases and 1 base, with 17 bases remaining between them. The CDR3 is made up of 16 amino acids. Written as DNA, the CDR3 is TGCGCCAGCTCAAAAGGCACCTCCCTAACTAATGAAAAACTGTTTTTT. It encodes CASSKGTSLTNEKLFF.